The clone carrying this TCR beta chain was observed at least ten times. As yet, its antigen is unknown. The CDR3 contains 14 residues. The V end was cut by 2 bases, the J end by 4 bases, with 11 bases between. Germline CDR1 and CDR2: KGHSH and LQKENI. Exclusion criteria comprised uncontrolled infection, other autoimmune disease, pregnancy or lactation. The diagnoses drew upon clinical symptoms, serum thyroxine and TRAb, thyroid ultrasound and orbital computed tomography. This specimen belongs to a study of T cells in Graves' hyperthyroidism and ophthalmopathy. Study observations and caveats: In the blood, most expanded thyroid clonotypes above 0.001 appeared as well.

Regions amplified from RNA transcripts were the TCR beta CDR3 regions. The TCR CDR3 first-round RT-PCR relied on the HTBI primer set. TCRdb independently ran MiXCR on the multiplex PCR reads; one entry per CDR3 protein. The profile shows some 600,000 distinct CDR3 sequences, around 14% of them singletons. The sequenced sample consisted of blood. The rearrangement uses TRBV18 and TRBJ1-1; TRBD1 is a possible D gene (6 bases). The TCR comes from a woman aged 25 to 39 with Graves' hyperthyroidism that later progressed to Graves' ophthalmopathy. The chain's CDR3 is CASSPSRGGTEAFF. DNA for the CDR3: TGTGCCAGCTCACCAAGCAGAGGGGGCACTGAAGCTTTCTTT.